This TCR beta chain was recorded in a study of T-cell reconstitution after alpha-beta-depleted transplantation in children. This clonotype was found a few times. Preparation of the TCRbeta library used unique molecular identifiers. MiXCR, applied by TCRdb to the PCR reads, yields one record per CDR3 protein. The sample lists 360,000 or so distinct CDR3 sequences, around 20% occurring once. The CDR3 totals 13 residues. V dropped 5 bases and J dropped 4 bases, with 11 bases sitting between them. CDR1 is MNHNY, CDR2 SVGAGI, per germline (reference sequence). The chain employs TRBV6-6 and TRBJ1-1; D perhaps matches TRBD1 (6 bases). The sample here was PBMCs from the stem cell graft donor, taken from the stem cell graft. The clonotype originates from a human donor who donated a stem cell graft to a child with acute myeloid leukemia. Here the CDR3 DNA reads TGTGCCAGCAGTAGGGGGGAAGCCACTGAAGCTTTCTTT. It yields the protein CASSRGEATEAFF.